This entry describes one T cell receptor beta chain. The germline V and J ends were trimmed by 0 bases and 2 bases, with 13 bases remaining between them. This CDR3 contains 16 residues. Germline CDR1 SGHAT, CDR2 FQDESV (reference sequence). These data belong to a study of blood T cell repertoires in COVID-19. Study context: COVID-19 samples collected from the United States, Italy and Spain covered acute and convalescent phases. PBMCs, B-cell-depleted T cells, or T cells provided the cDNA or gDNA that made up the material.

TCRdb's table, derived via immunoSEQ multiplex PCR, lists solely in-frame clones and lacks some. This table holds about 210,000 clones, 82% found once. The sample taken for sequencing was peripheral blood. J is TRBJ2-5 and V is TRBV11-1; the D is unclear. This TCR came from a woman in her 70s with COVID-19, enrolled during active disease. CDR3 sequence reads: CASSLAFTAGQETQYF. CDR3 coding DNA: TGTGCCAGCAGCTTAGCGTTTACGGCAGGTCAAGAGACCCAGTACTTC.